This T cell receptor beta chain was sequenced for a study of PD-L1 blockade in urothelial cancer. Sequencing was performed with immunoSEQ multiplex PCR; in TCRdb, only in-frame clones are kept and a portion is missing. The data show about 57,000 clones, with roughly four fifths seen just once and approximately 5.1% held by the top ten. After removal of 5 bases from V and 4 bases from J, the junction contained 9 bases not matched to a gene. Germline V gene data show CDR1 as SGHKS and CDR2 as YYEKEE (reference sequence). The CDR3 has 15 amino acids. Time point described: pretreatment peripheral blood. V and J are TRBV5-5 and TRBJ1-5; 7 bases align to TRBD1. The source of this sequence is a man between 65 and 85 years old with urothelial cancer. The sample consisted of PBMCs, taken around atezolizumab (anti-PD-L1) treatment. This CDR3 is CASSRQGLENQPQHF. Here the CDR3 DNA reads TGTGCCAGCAGTAGACAGGGCCTCGAAAATCAGCCCCAGCATTTT.